The rows below give T cell receptor beta chains drawn from one sample of a study of monozygotic twins with inflammatory bowel disease. TCRdb reanalyzed the 5' RACE reads, giving one entry per CDR3 protein sequence and no DNA. The sample is made up of 440,000 or so distinct CDR3 sequences, and the top ten hold 2% to 2.5% of it. Sequenced sample: blood. These receptors were obtained from a human donor with ulcerative colitis or Crohn's disease, or a healthy co-twin of an affected twin (not recorded which). Each CDR3 is given with its conserved first and last residue.

CSVDIGETGKAFF	TRBV29-1	TRBJ1-1
CSPRLAGEIEQFF	TRBV29-1	TRBJ2-1
CASSPGQVAGYTF	TRBV5-4	TRBJ1-2
CAIKRGSGSITGELFF	TRBV10-3	TRBJ2-2
CAWSPGTVTYEQYF	TRBV30	TRBJ2-7
CASRLTGEYNEQFF	TRBV5-6	TRBJ2-1
CSATLTDTQYF	TRBV20-1	TRBJ2-3
CASSQETGQPQHF	TRBV4-3	TRBJ1-5
CASRLRDSHNEQFF	TRBV5-1	TRBJ2-1
CASSLLPLNTGELFF	TRBV18	TRBJ2-2
CASGNYLSDRGRRETQYF	TRBV11-1	TRBJ2-5
CASSERTLAGVWEQFF	TRBV2	TRBJ2-1
CASRLTGTSNEQFF	TRBV2	TRBJ2-1
CASSLEGQSNQPQHF	TRBV7-9	TRBJ1-5
CASSPRVITGPGNTIYF	TRBV7-2	TRBJ1-3
CSAHLGRTGSTDTQYF	TRBV20-1	TRBJ2-3
CASAANTGELFF	TRBV18	TRBJ2-2
CASSPNTGVQPQHF	TRBV9	TRBJ1-5
CASSLVRGSTYNEQFF	TRBV5-1	TRBJ2-1
CTSSLNYEQYF	TRBV5-1	TRBJ2-7
CATSRDHTSGNTIYF	TRBV15	TRBJ1-3
CASSQGLTQETQYF	TRBV3-1	TRBJ2-5
CASSSKGIFGQPQHF	TRBV28	TRBJ1-5
CASSVGDPSTDTQYF	TRBV9	TRBJ2-3
CASSPKLGQKDYGYTF	TRBV7-9	TRBJ1-2
CASSENKQRRYGYTF	TRBV27	TRBJ1-2
CASSRDLTSRGELFF	TRBV7-2	TRBJ2-2
CASSQEQGHYGYTF	TRBV14	TRBJ1-2
CASRPGQAPVLTF	TRBV12-3/TRBV12-4	TRBJ2-6
CSAILDRGFTDTQYF	TRBV20-1	TRBJ2-3
CASSRRTSANAEAFF	TRBV5-1	TRBJ1-1
CASSFNPGVGNTEAFF	TRBV7-9	TRBJ1-1
CSVAYLAKPEQFF	TRBV29-1	TRBJ2-1
CASSDRRGGADTQYF	TRBV6-1	TRBJ2-3
CASSLRHRGQGDTQYF	TRBV28	TRBJ2-3
CSVEATPGGSSYEQYF	TRBV29-1	TRBJ2-7
CASSPDPRGAFF	TRBV11-2	TRBJ1-1
CASTGTGAHTGELFF	TRBV28	TRBJ2-2
CASRNGQGTKEKLFF	TRBV6-1	TRBJ1-4
CAWVDRGNSDTQYF	TRBV30	TRBJ2-3
CASSSKPRQGKIGQPQHF	TRBV6-1	TRBJ1-5
CASSLRGRAAIQYF	TRBV28	TRBJ2-4
CASSPRLAGGPDEQFF	TRBV9	TRBJ2-1
CSVAAPGGVGNTIYF	TRBV29-1	TRBJ1-3
CASSQRPRLGQETQYF	TRBV14	TRBJ2-5
CSARGQGADEQFF	TRBV20-1	TRBJ2-1
CASSPTAGGTEAFF	TRBV18	TRBJ1-1